The 11 T cell receptor beta chains below come from one sample, sequenced in a study of CD8 T cells in ankylosing spondylitis. TCRdb re-analysed the 5' RACE reads in MiXCR, keeping a single row per CDR3 protein. The sample records 340,000 or so distinct CDR3 sequences, about 15% being singletons. Sequencing was performed on blood, either unsorted or a sorted T cell fraction (not recorded which). Receptor source: a male donor with ankylosing spondylitis or in good health (not recorded which).

This clonotype was seen only a few times. This chain connects TRBV4-1 to TRBJ2-1; 8 bases align to TRBD1. The CDR3 length is 16 residues. The germline V gene has CDR1 MGHRA and CDR2 YSYEKL. After removal of 1 base from V and 5 bases from J, the junction contained 7 bases not matched to a gene. For the CDR3, the DNA is TGCGCCAGCAGCCAAGGGGGCAGGGGGCAACACAATGAGCAGTTCTTC. Protein product: CASSQGGRGQHNEQFF.

The chain links TRBV25-1 to TRBJ2-1; TRBD2 aligns across 9 bases. Germline values: CDR1 MGHDK, CDR2 SYGVNS. The J segment lost 13 bases and the V segment lost 0 bases, leaving 16 bases of the junction unmatched. This CDR3 has 17 amino acids. This CDR3 reads CASSEYKGGRAVEEQFF. CDR3 coding DNA: TGTGCCAGCAGTGAATATAAGGGCGGGAGGGCCGTCGAGGAACAGTTCTTC.

This clonotype was counted a few times. The chain employs TRBV9 and TRBJ2-2; the D is unclear. V was cut by 3 bases and J by 2 bases, with 8 bases left in between. Germline V gene data show CDR1 as SGDLS and CDR2 as YYNGEE. The CDR3 is 14 residues long. The CDR3 loop is CASSAPHNTGELFF. In DNA form, the CDR3 reads TGTGCCAGCAGCGCCCCTCACAACACCGGGGAGCTGTTTTTT.

V and J are TRBV9 and TRBJ1-6, with 9 bases that match TRBD1. Germline V gene sequence: CDR1 SGDLS, CDR2 YYNGEE. There are 17 residues in the CDR3. The trim removed 3 bases at V and 7 bases at J, leaving 11 bases unmatched. CDR3 protein: CASSGGQGGRRNSPLHF. The CDR3 nucleotides are TGTGCCAGCAGCGGGGGACAGGGAGGGAGGAGAAATTCACCCCTCCACTTT.

With respect to this clonotype: One end of the junction is discordant with germline, which a read error may explain. This chain joins TRBV6-5 and TRBJ2-3; 13 bases match TRBD2. CDR1 and CDR2 (germline): MNHEY, SVGAGI. This CDR3 is 16 amino acids long. The CDR3 sequence is CASGYRTSGRTDTQYF. Here the CDR3 DNA reads TGTGCCAGCGGTTACCGGACTAGCGGGAGAACAGATACGCAGTATTTT.

In this sample, this clonotype turned up a few times. The V and J genes are TRBV7-9 and TRBJ2-3; perhaps TRBD1 as D (5 bases). V lost 3 bases, J lost 0 bases, and 13 bases lay in between. The V gene's germline CDR1 is SEHNR and CDR2 FQNEAQ (reference sequence). The CDR3 sequence is 16 residues long. The CDR3 is CASSLIAGPSTDTQYF. As DNA, the CDR3 is TGTGCCAGCAGCTTGATTGCAGGGCCTAGCACAGATACGCAGTATTTT.

This chain connects TRBV11-2 to TRBJ2-7, with D perhaps assigned TRBD1 or TRBD2 (5 bases each). V lost 4 bases and J 5 bases, leaving 18 bases between the germline ends. The CDR3 totals 15 residues. Germline CDR1 and CDR2: SGHAT and FQNNGV. The CDR3 spells CASSSVGAFKHEQYF. The CDR3 nucleotides are TGTGCCAGCAGCTCCGTCGGGGCTTTCAAGCACGAGCAGTACTTC.

Note on this clonotype: Its ends do not fully match the called genes, so a read error is possible. V is TRBV12-3 or TRBV12-4 and J is TRBJ1-1; 11 bases are shared with TRBD1. CDR3 length: 15 residues. Here the CDR3 DNA reads TGTCCCAGCAGCTACGGGACAGGGGGTCCCACTGAAGCTTTCTTT. This gives the protein CPSSYGTGGPTEAFF.

The DNA of the CDR3 is TGTGCCATCACCCCGACTAGCGACTCCTACAATGAGCAGTTCTTC. This gives the protein CAITPTSDSYNEQFF. The chain is built from TRBV10-3 and TRBJ2-1, with 8 bases matching TRBD2. The ends lost 7 bases at V and 0 bases at J; junction bases unmatched: 5. The CDR3 loop spans 15 amino acids. The germline gives CDR1 ENHRY, CDR2 SYGVKD.

This clonotype was recorded a few times. The CDR3: CASSLGGLDPRETQYF. The CDR3 DNA reads TGCGCCAGCAGCCTCGGGGGACTAGACCCCAGAGAGACCCAGTACTTC. The gene calls are TRBV5-1 and TRBJ2-5, with TRBD2 identical over 8 bases. CDR1 and CDR2 from the germline V gene are SGHRS and YFSETQ. The CDR3 totals 16 residues. The trim removed 4 bases at V and 4 bases at J, leaving 12 bases unmatched.

This chain uses TRBV20-1 with TRBJ2-3; D is unclear. The CDR3 has 14 amino acids. CDR1 and CDR2 from the germline V gene are DFQATT and SNEGSKA (reference sequence). Trimming stripped 1 base from V and 0 bases from J, with 8 bases between. The CDR3 bases are TGCAGTGCTAGAGGCCGGCCTAGCACAGATACGCAGTATTTT. It yields the protein CSARGRPSTDTQYF.